The 7 T cell receptor beta chains below come from one sample, sequenced in a study of regulatory T cells in long-lasting Graves disease. Noted time point: newly diagnosed GD, antithyroid drugs for less than 3 months. Isolated PBMC RNA provided the starting material for the TCR library. The authors built TCR beta libraries using iRepertoire HTBI primers and Arm-PCR of CDR3 regions. Using its own MiXCR run on the multiplex PCR reads, TCRdb lists one record per CDR3 protein. This repertoire shows about 300,000 distinct CDR3 sequences, 18% found once; its top ten account for 38%. The input for sequencing was peripheral blood mononuclear cells (PBMCs), taken at new diagnosis, from a patient treated with antithyroid drugs. The receptors originated from a female donor with Graves disease.

This chain joins TRBV6-1 and TRBJ2-7, with 7 bases aligning to TRBD1. V was clipped by 6 bases and J by 3 bases; unmatched bases: 11. In germline, CDR1 is MNHNS, CDR2 SASEGT. The CDR3 consists of 15 residues. The CDR3 DNA is TGTGCCAGCAGGGAGACAGGGAAAGGCTACTACGAGCAGTACTTC. Protein: CASRETGKGYYEQYF.

This clonotype has at least ten counts. The CDR3 bases are TGTGCCAGCAGCCACGTAGCGGGATCATACGAGCAGTACTTC. It is translated as CASSHVAGSYEQYF. The J gene is TRBJ2-7, the V gene TRBV3-1; TRBD2 matches at 8 bases. The CDR3 loop spans 14 amino acids. Trimming took 3 bases from V and 4 from J; bases not matched to a gene: 5. Germline lookup yields CDR1 LGHDT and CDR2 YNNKEL (reference sequence).

This clonotype was detected ten times or more. A read error is the likely source, as a far larger clone sits one nucleotide away. CDR3 in amino acids: CASSYGASYEQYF. The CDR3 DNA follows: TGTGCCAGCAGTTACGGGGCCTCCTACGAGCAGTACTTC. This chain joins TRBV28 and TRBJ2-7; D may match TRBD1 or TRBD2 (5 bases each). CDR3 length: 13 residues. Trimming pared 4 bases from V and 0 bases from J, leaving 7 bases between. Germline-derived CDR1 and CDR2 are MDHEN and SYDVKM.

The chain has TRBV11-2 and TRBJ2-7; D is uncertain. CDR3 length: 13 residues. V gave up 6 bases and J gave up 3 bases, with 12 bases separating them. Germline assignment: CDR1 SGHAT and CDR2 FQNNGV. In DNA, the CDR3 is TGTGCCAGCAGAACTACAAAACTCTACGAGCAGTACTTC. Translated, it gives CASRTTKLYEQYF.

This clonotype was detected ten times or more. This chain uses TRBV2 with TRBJ2-1; 9 bases map to TRBD2. Germline CDR1 reads SNHLY; CDR2 reads FYNNEI. The ends lost 4 bases at V and 5 bases at J; junction bases unmatched: 3. The CDR3 spans 14 residues. CDR3 sequence: CASSATSGNNEQFF. As DNA, the CDR3 is TGTGCCAGCAGTGCGACTAGCGGAAACAATGAGCAGTTCTTC.

As for this clonotype: This sequence may be a read error, since a much larger clone differs from it by one base. The chain joins TRBV7-9 to TRBJ2-5; D gene uncertain. Germline V gene data show CDR1 as SEHNR and CDR2 as FQNEAQ (reference sequence). With 4 bases removed from V and 4 bases from J, the gap between germline ends came to 16 bases. The CDR3 consists of 15 residues. The CDR3 DNA sequence: TGTGCCAGCAGCTCAGCGCTTCGGGTTGGAGAGACCCAGTACTTC. Protein product: CASSSALRVGETQYF.

This clonotype was counted ten times or more. This chain joins TRBV6-5 and TRBJ2-1; D ambiguous. The CDR3 covers 14 residues. Per germline, CDR1 MNHEY and CDR2 SVGAGI. V was shortened by 2 bases and J by 4 bases, with 9 bases between the two germline ends. This chain's CDR3 is CASSYGQAYNEQFF. The CDR3 DNA reads TGTGCCAGCAGTTACGGGCAAGCTTACAATGAGCAGTTCTTC.